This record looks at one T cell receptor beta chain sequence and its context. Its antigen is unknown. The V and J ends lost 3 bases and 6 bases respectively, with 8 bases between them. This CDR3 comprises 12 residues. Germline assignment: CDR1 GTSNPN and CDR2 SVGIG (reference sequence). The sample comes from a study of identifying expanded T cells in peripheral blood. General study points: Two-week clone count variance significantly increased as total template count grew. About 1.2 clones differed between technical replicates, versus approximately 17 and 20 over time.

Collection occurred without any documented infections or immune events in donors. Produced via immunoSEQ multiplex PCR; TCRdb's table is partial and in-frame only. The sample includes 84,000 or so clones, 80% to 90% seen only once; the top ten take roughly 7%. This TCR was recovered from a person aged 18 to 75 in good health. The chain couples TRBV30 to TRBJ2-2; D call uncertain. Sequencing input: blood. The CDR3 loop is CAWSAVAGELFF. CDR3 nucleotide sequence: TGTGCCTGGAGCGCCGTGGCCGGGGAGCTGTTTTTT.